The 14 T cell receptor beta chains below all came from one sample that was sequenced in a study of T cell changes during pregnancy in multiple sclerosis. Sequencing was performed with immunoSEQ multiplex PCR; in TCRdb, only in-frame clones are kept and a portion is missing. This sample carries about 72,000 clones, about 90% of them seen once, and the ten largest clones take approximately 1.6%. This material consisted of peripheral blood, taken in the first trimester of pregnancy. The receptors originated from a female donor in good health, enrolled as a control in a pregnancy study.

The CDR3 region has the DNA TGTGCCAGCAGTTTATCCGGTCCCAGGGGTACAGATACGCAGTATTTT. It codes for CASSLSGPRGTDTQYF. The J gene is TRBJ2-3, the V gene TRBV28; tentative D call: TRBD1 (6 bases). V lost 1 base to trimming and J lost 3 bases, with 14 bases between them. Looked up from germline, CDR1 is MDHEN and CDR2 is SYDVKM. The CDR3 is made up of 16 amino acids.

V gene TRBV19 combines with J gene TRBJ1-1, with 9 bases lining up with TRBD1. The CDR3 covers 14 residues. Trimming at V came to 6 bases and at J to 7 bases, leaving 9 bases not matched to a gene. CDR1 and CDR2 from the germline V gene are LNHDA and SQIVND (reference sequence). DNA of the CDR3: TGTGCCAGTAGCCAACCCGGGACAGGGATTGAAGCTTTCTTT. The encoded protein is CASSQPGTGIEAFF. The full variable domain, its missing parts supplied by reference TRBV19 and TRBJ1-1, is DGGITQSPKYLFRKEGQNVTLSCEQNLNHDAMYWYRQDPGQGLRLIYYSQIVNDFQKGDIAEGYSVSREKKESFPLTVTSAQKNPTAFYLCASSQPGTGIEAFFGQGTRLTVV.

The V call is TRBV4-2, the J call TRBJ2-5; possible D gene TRBD2, 6 bases. CDR1 is LGHNA and CDR2 is YNFKEQ in the germline V gene. The CDR3 loop spans 17 amino acids. The ends were cut back, 0 bases at V and 2 bases at J, with 16 bases in the middle. The CDR3 sequence: CASSQDRKLASQETQYF. The CDR3 DNA is TGTGCCAGCAGCCAAGATAGGAAGCTAGCGTCACAAGAGACCCAGTACTTC.

The chain employs TRBV5-1 and TRBJ2-5, with a weak D call TRBD2 (6 bases). The germline gives CDR1 SGHRS, CDR2 YFSETQ. The CDR3 is 16 residues long. V was cut by 0 bases and J by 5 bases, with 17 bases left in between. The CDR3 reads CASSLDPTSGRETQYF. The CDR3 nucleotides read TGCGCCAGCAGCTTGGACCCCACCTCGGGGAGGGAGACCCAGTACTTC.

This rearrangement joins TRBV21-1 to TRBJ2-7; TRBD2 reflects the table's D call only, with no check against the DNA. TRBV21-1 is shown as a pseudogene. The CDR3 loop spans 16 amino acids. The CDR3 loop reads CASSIRRRLRSYEQYF. Written as DNA, the CDR3 is TGTGCCAGCAGCATCCGACGGAGGCTAAGATCCTACGAGCAGTACTTC.

The chain carries TRBV10-3 and TRBJ1-5; no clear D gene. The CDR3 runs to 13 residues. Germline values: CDR1 ENHRY, CDR2 SYGVKD. V was trimmed by 8 bases and J by 1 base, leaving 9 bases between them. This chain's CDR3 is CAIRGLSNQPQHF. In DNA, the CDR3 is TGTGCCATCCGTGGACTCAGCAATCAGCCCCAGCATTTT.

This chain links TRBV4-2 with TRBJ2-3; 8 bases are shared with TRBD2. V lost 1 base and J lost 6; bases outside the gene matches: 9. CDR1 LGHNA and CDR2 YNFKEQ come from the germline V gene. The CDR3 consists of 16 residues. As DNA, the CDR3 is TGTGCCAGCAGCCAAGGCGTCGCGGGAGGAGGGGATACGCAGTATTTT. Encoded protein: CASSQGVAGGGDTQYF.

The chain joins TRBV5-8 to TRBJ2-7, with 7 bases identical to TRBD1. The germline gives CDR1 SGHTS, CDR2 YDEGEE. Germline trimming cut 0 bases from V and 1 base from J; bases unmatched to any gene: 4. The CDR3 runs 15 residues. The CDR3 reads CASSLEDRVSYEQYF. CDR3 coding DNA: TGTGCCAGCAGCTTGGAAGACAGGGTTTCCTACGAGCAGTACTTC.

The chain carries TRBV19 and TRBJ1-1; TRBD1 matches 10 bases. CDR1 is LNHDA, CDR2 SQIVND, per germline (reference sequence). Trimming took 6 bases from V and 5 from J; bases not matched to a gene: 6. The CDR3 totals 14 residues. The CDR3 region is CASRPTGGATEAFF. In DNA form, the CDR3 reads TGTGCCAGTAGGCCGACAGGGGGCGCGACTGAAGCTTTCTTT.

The CDR3 bases are TGCGCCAGCAGTGCCGGACTAGCGGGATCCTACGAGCAGTACTTC. Protein: CASSAGLAGSYEQYF. V usage is TRBV23-1 and J usage is TRBJ2-7, with 12 bases that match TRBD2. TRBV23-1 carries the ORF label, with uncertain function. The ends lost 5 bases at V and 1 base at J; junction bases unmatched: 3. The CDR3 has 15 amino acids.

The rearrangement links TRBV29-1 to TRBJ1-3; possible D gene TRBD1, 6 bases. Trimming removed 7 bases at V and 4 bases at J, with 11 bases between. Germline V gene data show CDR1 as SQVTM and CDR2 as ANQGSEA. The CDR3 runs to 12 residues. CDR3 amino acids: CSAGTSGNTIYF. CDR3 coding DNA: TGCAGCGCTGGGACATCAGGAAACACCATATATTTT.

In nucleotides, the CDR3 is TGTGCCAGCAGTGAAAGTCCCAGGGTCGAGCAGTACTTC. Its protein is CASSESPRVEQYF. This chain connects TRBV2 to TRBJ2-7; the D gene is possibly TRBD1 (5 bases). The CDR3 is 13 amino acids. Trimming took off 2 bases at V and 6 bases at J, with 11 bases between the two ends. Germline values: CDR1 SNHLY, CDR2 FYNNEI.

V and J are TRBV5-1 and TRBJ2-3; 14 bases map to TRBD2. Germline-derived CDR1 and CDR2 are SGHRS and YFSETQ. V lost 3 bases and J lost 3; bases outside the gene matches: 6. CDR3 length: 17 residues. CDR3 coding DNA: TGCGCCAGCAGCTCCTTGACTAGCGGGAGGGCAACAGATACGCAGTATTTT. Protein product: CASSSLTSGRATDTQYF.

The J gene is TRBJ2-1, the V gene TRBV4-1; possible D gene TRBD1, 6 bases. In germline, CDR1 is MGHRA, CDR2 YSYEKL. CDR3 size: 14 residues. V lost 3 bases and J lost 3, with 9 bases in between. CDR3: CASSHPGHYNEQFF. CDR3 bases: TGCGCCAGCAGCCACCCGGGACACTACAATGAGCAGTTCTTC.